A selection of T cell receptor beta chains follows, all from one sample in a study of blood T cell repertoires in COVID-19. Sequencing used immunoSEQ multiplex PCR; TCRdb keeps in-frame clones, though not all of them. Counted here are under 300,000 clones, about 83% occurring once; the ten biggest clones make up 1.9%. Sequencing used peripheral blood. These receptors originate from a man aged 30-40 years who had recovered from COVID-19. Both conserved end residues are part of each CDR3. D genes are given only for firm matches. Clone size is given for some rows only: seen once, a few or many times, or a class if the clone is expanded.

J gene: TRBJ1-2
D gene: NA
clone size: once
V gene: TRBV27
CDR3 protein: CASDRREGYGYTF
CDR3 DNA: TGTGCCAGCGATAGAAGGGAGGGGTATGGCTACACCTTC

J gene: TRBJ1-1
D gene: NA
clone size: NA
V gene: TRBV5-5
CDR3 protein: CASSLVGTLEAEAFF
CDR3 DNA: TGTGCCAGCAGCTTGGTCGGGACACTCGAGGCGGAAGCTTTCTTT

J gene: TRBJ2-1
D gene: TRBD1
clone size: NA
V gene: TRBV28
CDR3 protein: CASSWTGNNEQFF
CDR3 DNA: TGTGCCAGCAGTTGGACAGGCAACAATGAGCAGTTCTTC

J gene: TRBJ1-2
D gene: TRBD1
clone size: NA
V gene: TRBV18
CDR3 protein: CASSNPGQGFYGYTF
CDR3 DNA: TGTGCCAGCTCGAATCCGGGACAGGGGTTCTATGGCTACACCTTC

J gene: TRBJ2-7
D gene: NA
clone size: NA
V gene: TRBV7-2
CDR3 protein: CASSRDSFYEQYF
CDR3 DNA: TGTGCCAGCAGCAGGGACTCCTTCTACGAGCAGTACTTC

J gene: TRBJ1-3
D gene: NA
clone size: NA
V gene: TRBV12-3/TRBV12-4
CDR3 protein: CASSLVSGNTIYF
CDR3 DNA: TGTGCCAGCAGTTTAGTATCTGGAAACACCATATATTTT

J gene: TRBJ2-2
D gene: NA
clone size: NA
V gene: TRBV10-3
CDR3 protein: CAISRTGREYTGELFF
CDR3 DNA: TGTGCCATCAGTAGGACAGGACGGGAGTACACCGGGGAGCTGTTTTTT

J gene: TRBJ1-5
D gene: TRBD1
clone size: NA
V gene: TRBV3-1/TRBV3-2
CDR3 protein: CASSPGTGNQPQHF
CDR3 DNA: TGTGCCAGCAGCCCAGGGACAGGGAATCAGCCCCAGCATTTT

J gene: TRBJ2-1
D gene: TRBD2
clone size: NA
V gene: TRBV13
CDR3 protein: CASSIRRVTWTSGGLQGDEQFF
CDR3 DNA: TGTGCCAGCAGCATTAGGAGGGTGACCTGGACTAGCGGGGGGCTGCAGGGCGATGAGCAGTTCTTC

J gene: TRBJ1-5
D gene: TRBD1
clone size: NA
V gene: TRBV6-6
CDR3 protein: CASRRDRAQPQHF
CDR3 DNA: TGTGCCAGCAGAAGGGACAGGGCTCAGCCCCAGCATTTT

J gene: TRBJ2-1
D gene: NA
clone size: NA
V gene: TRBV18
CDR3 protein: CASSPRDQNNEQFF
CDR3 DNA: TGTGCCAGCTCACCCCGGGATCAAAACAATGAGCAGTTCTTC

J gene: TRBJ2-7
D gene: NA
clone size: NA
V gene: TRBV4-1
CDR3 protein: CASSQDQGLGEQYF
CDR3 DNA: TGCGCCAGCAGCCAGGATCAGGGACTGGGCGAGCAGTACTTC

J gene: TRBJ2-1
D gene: TRBD2
clone size: NA
V gene: TRBV6-2/TRBV6-3
CDR3 protein: CASSHKRGGFKPDYNEQFF
CDR3 DNA: TGTGCCAGCAGTCACAAGCGGGGGGGTTTTAAGCCCGACTACAATGAGCAGTTCTTC

J gene: TRBJ2-7
D gene: NA
clone size: NA
V gene: TRBV6-4
CDR3 protein: CASSDGGAVYEQYF
CDR3 DNA: TGTGCCAGCAGTGACGGCGGGGCGGTCTACGAGCAGTACTTC

J gene: TRBJ1-3
D gene: TRBD1
clone size: once
V gene: TRBV5-6
CDR3 protein: CASSLDRGSGNTIYF
CDR3 DNA: TGTGCCAGCAGTCTTGACAGGGGCTCTGGAAACACCATATATTTT

J gene: TRBJ2-5
D gene: NA
clone size: NA
V gene: TRBV5-6
CDR3 protein: CASSQAAWQETQYF
CDR3 DNA: TGTGCCAGCAGCCAAGCGGCCTGGCAAGAGACCCAGTACTTC

J gene: TRBJ1-1
D gene: NA
clone size: NA
V gene: TRBV6-6
CDR3 protein: CASSRTANTEAFF
CDR3 DNA: TGTGCCAGCAGTCGTACAGCGAACACTGAAGCTTTCTTT

J gene: TRBJ1-1
D gene: NA
clone size: NA
V gene: TRBV11-2
CDR3 protein: CASSQDRSAAFF
CDR3 DNA: TGTGCCAGCAGCCAAGACAGGTCCGCAGCTTTCTTT

J gene: TRBJ2-1
D gene: TRBD1
clone size: NA
V gene: TRBV6-2/TRBV6-3
CDR3 protein: CASSYPDRGSSHSSYNEQFF
CDR3 DNA: TGTGCCAGCAGTTACCCTGACAGGGGGTCCTCACATAGCTCCTACAATGAGCAGTTCTTC

J gene: TRBJ2-7
D gene: TRBD2
clone size: NA
V gene: TRBV5-4
CDR3 protein: CASSPWTSGDEQYF
CDR3 DNA: TGTGCCAGCAGCCCCTGGACTAGCGGGGACGAGCAGTACTTC

J gene: TRBJ2-7
D gene: NA
clone size: NA
V gene: TRBV11-2
CDR3 protein: CASSLGVTGALYEQYF
CDR3 DNA: TGTGCCAGCAGCTTAGGCGTCACTGGGGCCCTCTACGAGCAGTACTTC

J gene: TRBJ2-2
D gene: TRBD2
clone size: NA
V gene: TRBV19
CDR3 protein: CASSSRVLAGFLTGELFF
CDR3 DNA: TGTGCCAGTAGTTCCCGAGTACTAGCGGGGTTCCTCACCGGGGAGCTGTTTTTT

J gene: TRBJ2-1
D gene: TRBD2
clone size: NA
V gene: TRBV4-1
CDR3 protein: CASSLGGALYNEQFF
CDR3 DNA: TGCGCCAGCAGCCTCGGGGGGGCTCTTTACAATGAGCAGTTCTTC

J gene: TRBJ1-2
D gene: NA
clone size: NA
V gene: TRBV4-1
CDR3 protein: CASSSSKSQGYTF
CDR3 DNA: TGCGCCAGCAGCTCAAGCAAGTCACAGGGCTACACCTTC

J gene: TRBJ1-1
D gene: NA
clone size: NA
V gene: TRBV6-5
CDR3 protein: CASAGNTEAFF
CDR3 DNA: TGTGCCAGCGCCGGGAACACTGAAGCTTTCTTT

J gene: TRBJ1-5
D gene: TRBD1
clone size: NA
V gene: TRBV10-3
CDR3 protein: CAIRGQGNNQPQHF
CDR3 DNA: TGTGCCATAAGGGGGCAGGGAAACAATCAGCCCCAGCATTTT

J gene: TRBJ2-7
D gene: NA
clone size: NA
V gene: TRBV28
CDR3 protein: CASSLPLAGEQYF
CDR3 DNA: TGTGCCAGCAGTTTACCACTAGCCGGCGAGCAGTACTTC

J gene: TRBJ2-7
D gene: NA
clone size: NA
V gene: TRBV5-1
CDR3 protein: CASSLQGTEQYF
CDR3 DNA: TGCGCCAGCAGCTTGCAGGGGACCGAGCAGTACTTC

J gene: TRBJ2-7
D gene: TRBD1
clone size: NA
V gene: TRBV6-5
CDR3 protein: CASGWTGDYEQYF
CDR3 DNA: TGTGCCAGCGGGTGGACAGGGGACTACGAGCAGTACTTC

J gene: TRBJ2-1
D gene: TRBD1
clone size: NA
V gene: TRBV28
CDR3 protein: CASRPGTGGYNEQFF
CDR3 DNA: TGTGCCAGCAGACCCGGGACAGGGGGCTACAATGAGCAGTTCTTC

J gene: TRBJ2-5
D gene: TRBD2
clone size: NA
V gene: TRBV2
CDR3 protein: CASSLAGGIQETQYF
CDR3 DNA: TGTGCCAGCAGCCTAGCGGGGGGGATACAAGAGACCCAGTACTTC

J gene: TRBJ2-7
D gene: TRBD1
clone size: NA
V gene: TRBV27
CDR3 protein: CASRTGTGTSEQYF
CDR3 DNA: TGTGCCAGCAGGACCGGGACAGGGACTTCGGAGCAGTACTTC

J gene: TRBJ1-1
D gene: NA
clone size: NA
V gene: TRBV28
CDR3 protein: CASSTLGLPSGNTEAFF
CDR3 DNA: TGTGCCAGCAGTACCTTAGGACTTCCCAGTGGAAACACTGAAGCTTTCTTT

J gene: TRBJ2-5
D gene: TRBD1
clone size: NA
V gene: TRBV6-5
CDR3 protein: CASSLTDRELHGEYF
CDR3 DNA: TGTGCCAGCAGTTTAACGGACAGGGAGCTCCACGGGGAGTACTTC

J gene: TRBJ2-1
D gene: TRBD1
clone size: NA
V gene: TRBV11-2
CDR3 protein: CASSLVGQGSDEQFF
CDR3 DNA: TGTGCCAGCAGCTTAGTTGGACAGGGATCGGATGAGCAGTTCTTC

J gene: TRBJ2-5
D gene: NA
clone size: NA
V gene: TRBV9
CDR3 protein: CASSENGVMGETQYF
CDR3 DNA: TGTGCCAGCAGCGAGAACGGGGTGATGGGAGAGACCCAGTACTTC

J gene: TRBJ2-2
D gene: TRBD1
clone size: NA
V gene: TRBV5-1
CDR3 protein: CASSPGTSGGGELFF
CDR3 DNA: TGCGCCAGCAGCCCCGGGACCTCAGGGGGCGGGGAGCTGTTTTTT

J gene: TRBJ2-3
D gene: NA
clone size: NA
V gene: TRBV21-1
CDR3 protein: CASRSADCTDTQYF
CDR3 DNA: TGTGCCAGCAGGTCTGCGGATTGCACAGATACGCAGTATTTT

J gene: TRBJ2-3
D gene: TRBD2
clone size: NA
V gene: TRBV7-3
CDR3 protein: CASSPQRGGQDTQYF
CDR3 DNA: TGTGCCAGCAGCCCGCAGCGGGGGGGGCAGGATACGCAGTATTTT

J gene: TRBJ1-2
D gene: NA
clone size: once
V gene: TRBV6-1
CDR3 protein: CASSEGGGRGYGYTF
CDR3 DNA: TGTGCCAGCAGTGAAGGGGGGGGAAGGGGCTATGGCTACACCTTC

J gene: TRBJ1-2
D gene: NA
clone size: NA
V gene: TRBV4-1
CDR3 protein: CASSQAEGNYGYTF
CDR3 DNA: TGCGCCAGCAGCCAAGCAGAGGGAAACTATGGCTACACCTTC

J gene: TRBJ2-4
D gene: NA
clone size: NA
V gene: TRBV5-1
CDR3 protein: CASSLGGSVAKNIQYF
CDR3 DNA: TGCGCCAGCAGCTTGGGGGGCTCCGTAGCCAAAAACATTCAGTACTTC

J gene: TRBJ2-6
D gene: NA
clone size: NA
V gene: TRBV28
CDR3 protein: CASRSEASGANVLTF
CDR3 DNA: TGTGCCAGCCGCTCTGAGGCGTCTGGGGCCAACGTCCTGACTTTC

J gene: TRBJ2-5
D gene: NA
clone size: NA
V gene: TRBV3-1/TRBV3-2
CDR3 protein: CASSQGGGGRLRGTQYF
CDR3 DNA: TGTGCCAGCAGCCAAGGCGGTGGGGGCCGCCTAAGAGGGACCCAGTACTTC

J gene: TRBJ2-1
D gene: NA
clone size: NA
V gene: TRBV29-1
CDR3 protein: CSGRLYTYNEQFF
CDR3 DNA: TGCAGCGGGCGACTTTATACCTACAATGAGCAGTTCTTC

J gene: TRBJ2-7
D gene: NA
clone size: once
V gene: TRBV7-9
CDR3 protein: CASSLAVGEGAYEQYF
CDR3 DNA: TGTGCCAGCAGCTTAGCCGTAGGGGAAGGGGCCTACGAGCAGTACTTC

J gene: TRBJ1-2
D gene: TRBD1
clone size: NA
V gene: TRBV6-6
CDR3 protein: CASSSDRDLGYGYTF
CDR3 DNA: TGTGCCAGCAGTTCCGACAGGGACCTTGGCTATGGCTACACCTTC

J gene: TRBJ2-6
D gene: NA
clone size: NA
V gene: TRBV11-2
CDR3 protein: CASSLYSSGANVLTF
CDR3 DNA: TGTGCCAGCAGCTTATACAGCAGTGGGGCCAACGTCCTGACTTTC

J gene: TRBJ1-1
D gene: TRBD1
clone size: NA
V gene: TRBV10-3
CDR3 protein: CAIRLTGGGSTEAFF
CDR3 DNA: TGTGCCATCAGATTGACAGGGGGCGGTAGCACTGAAGCTTTCTTT

J gene: TRBJ2-1
D gene: TRBD1
clone size: NA
V gene: TRBV7-9
CDR3 protein: CASSHDRGPNNEQFF
CDR3 DNA: TGTGCCAGCAGTCATGACAGGGGGCCCAACAATGAGCAGTTCTTC

J gene: TRBJ2-2
D gene: NA
clone size: NA
V gene: TRBV7-3
CDR3 protein: CASRRTGNTGELFF
CDR3 DNA: TGTGCCAGCAGACGTACAGGGAACACCGGGGAGCTGTTTTTT

J gene: TRBJ2-7
D gene: NA
clone size: NA
V gene: TRBV3-1/TRBV3-2
CDR3 protein: CASSLYSLEQYF
CDR3 DNA: TGTGCCAGCAGCCTTTATTCCCTCGAGCAGTACTTC

J gene: TRBJ1-5
D gene: NA
clone size: once
V gene: TRBV7-2
CDR3 protein: CASSLGQPLRGNQPQHF
CDR3 DNA: TGTGCCAGCAGCTTAGGACAGCCACTTAGGGGCAATCAGCCCCAGCATTTT

J gene: TRBJ1-1
D gene: NA
clone size: NA
V gene: TRBV18
CDR3 protein: CASSPRRDTEAFF
CDR3 DNA: TGTGCCAGCTCACCAAGACGGGACACTGAAGCTTTCTTT